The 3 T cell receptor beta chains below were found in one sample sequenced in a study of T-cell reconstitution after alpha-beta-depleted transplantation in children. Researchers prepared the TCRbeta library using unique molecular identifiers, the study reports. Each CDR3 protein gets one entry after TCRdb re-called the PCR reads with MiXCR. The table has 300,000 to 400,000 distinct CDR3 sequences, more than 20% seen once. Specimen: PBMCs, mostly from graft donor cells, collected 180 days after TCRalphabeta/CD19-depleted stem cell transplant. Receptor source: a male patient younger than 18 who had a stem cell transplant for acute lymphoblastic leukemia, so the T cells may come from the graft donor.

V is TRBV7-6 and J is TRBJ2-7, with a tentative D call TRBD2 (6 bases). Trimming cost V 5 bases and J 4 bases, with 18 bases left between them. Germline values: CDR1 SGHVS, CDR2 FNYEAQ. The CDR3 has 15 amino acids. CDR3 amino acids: CASSARLGSAYEQYF. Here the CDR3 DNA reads TGTGCCAGCAGCGCCCGACTAGGATCTGCGTACGAGCAGTACTTC.

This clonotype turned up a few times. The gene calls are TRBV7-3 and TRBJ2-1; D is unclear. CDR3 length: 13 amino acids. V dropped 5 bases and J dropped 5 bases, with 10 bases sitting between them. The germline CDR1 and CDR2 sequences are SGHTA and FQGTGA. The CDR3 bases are TGTGCCAGCAGCCCCAGGAGAAACAATGAGCAGTTCTTC. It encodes CASSPRRNNEQFF.

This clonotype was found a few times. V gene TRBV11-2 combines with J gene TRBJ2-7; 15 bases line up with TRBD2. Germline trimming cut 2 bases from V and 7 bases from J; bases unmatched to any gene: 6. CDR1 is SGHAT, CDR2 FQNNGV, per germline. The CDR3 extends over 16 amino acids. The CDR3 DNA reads TGTGCCAGCAGCTTACGGACTAGCGGGAGGGCCGGGGAGCAGTACTTC. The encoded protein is CASSLRTSGRAGEQYF.